Listed below are T cell receptor beta chains from one sample, sequenced in a study of graft-versus-host responses after intestinal transplantation. No antigen has been assigned to these receptors. Only in-frame clones appear in the TCRdb table, and some are missing; sequencing was by immunoSEQ multiplex PCR. The sample carries approximately 130,000 clones, just over 90% recorded once. Sequences were derived from unstimulated CD4+ T cells sorted from spleen or lymph node cells, sampled before intestinal transplant. The receptors were sampled from a human donor who received an intestinal transplant. Both conserved end residues are part of each CDR3. The D gene is left open where the match is weak. Some rows mark clone size as missing; the rest say once, few, many or name a class of expanded clone.

>TRBV6-1|-|TRBJ1-1|-
CASSEYSVGGRTTEAFF
TGTGCCAGCAGTGAATATAGTGTCGGAGGAAGGACCACTGAAGCTTTCTTT
>TRBV2|-|TRBJ1-6|-
CASSTPGRGSSYNSPLHF
TGTGCCAGCAGCACTCCAGGGCGCGGAAGCTCCTATAATTCACCCCTCCACTTT
>TRBV9|-|TRBJ2-2|-
CASGKTGGSGELFF
TGTGCCAGCGGGAAGACAGGCGGGTCCGGGGAGCTGTTTTTT
>TRBV25-1|-|TRBJ1-4|-
CARRGVRSEKLFF
TGTGCCAGAAGAGGGGTGCGGAGCGAAAAACTGTTTTTT
>TRBV6-1|-|TRBJ1-6|-
CASSVSGHGPLHF
TGTGCCAGCAGTGTAAGTGGACATGGGCCCCTCCACTTT
>TRBV5-8|-|TRBJ2-7|-
CASSLSPSSYEQYF
TGTGCCAGCAGCCTGTCCCCTAGCTCCTACGAGCAGTACTTC
>TRBV6-1|-|TRBJ2-3|-
CASSEVPDLTDTQYF
TGTGCCAGCAGTGAAGTACCCGACCTCACAGATACGCAGTATTTT
>TRBV9|once|TRBJ1-2|-
CASRGPRARHYGYTF
TGTGCCAGCCGCGGACCGAGGGCTCGGCACTATGGCTACACCTTC
>TRBV10-1|-|TRBJ1-6|TRBD1
CASGQGRNSPLHF
TGCGCCAGCGGACAGGGGAGGAATTCACCCCTCCACTTT
>TRBV29-1|-|TRBJ1-5|-
CSVADGSNQPQHF
TGCAGCGTTGCTGACGGTAGCAATCAGCCCCAGCATTTT
>TRBV5-4|-|TRBJ2-7|-
CASSLGGGASSYEQYF
TGTGCCAGCAGCTTGGGGGGGGGCGCCTCCTCCTACGAGCAGTACTTC
>TRBV10-3|-|TRBJ1-1|-
CAISTGEYTEAFF
TGTGCCATCAGTACCGGGGAGTACACTGAAGCTTTCTTT
>TRBV4-1|-|TRBJ2-7|TRBD2
CASSQKPSFGGGPYEQYF
TGCGCCAGCAGCCAAAAGCCCAGTTTCGGGGGGGGCCCCTACGAGCAGTACTTC
>TRBV7-6|-|TRBJ2-1|TRBD1
CASSQDRGRNEQFF
TGTGCCAGCAGCCAAGACAGGGGTAGGAATGAGCAGTTCTTC
>TRBV15|-|TRBJ1-5|TRBD1
CATSLDRAVGQPQHF
TGTGCCACCAGCCTGGACAGGGCGGTTGGGCAGCCCCAGCATTTT
>TRBV29-1|-|TRBJ2-7|-
CSVPKRVTGRSEQYF
TGCAGCGTCCCCAAGCGGGTGACAGGTAGGTCCGAGCAGTACTTC
>TRBV6-5|-|TRBJ2-6|-
CASSYSGAGANVLTF
TGTGCCAGCAGTTACTCCGGGGCTGGGGCCAACGTCCTGACTTTC
>TRBV2|once|TRBJ1-2|-
CASSERGSNYGYTF
TGTGCCAGCAGTGAGCGGGGAAGTAACTATGGCTACACCTTC
>TRBV5-1|-|TRBJ2-2|-
CASSASIRAGELFF
TGCGCCAGCAGCGCCTCGATCAGGGCCGGGGAGCTGTTTTTT
>TRBV4-2|-|TRBJ1-3|-
CASSQETLPWGNTIYF
TGTGCCAGCAGCCAAGAAACGCTGCCTTGGGGAAACACCATATATTTT
>TRBV5-6|-|TRBJ2-7|-
CASSWGPGQQYEQYF
TGTGCCAGCAGCTGGGGCCCGGGACAACAATACGAGCAGTACTTC
>TRBV9|-|TRBJ2-1|-
CASSVEPGGAHNEQFF
TGTGCCAGCAGCGTAGAACCAGGGGGGGCCCACAATGAGCAGTTCTTC
>TRBV6-5|-|TRBJ1-2|-
CASSNRGRGDYGYTF
TGTGCCAGCAGTAACCGGGGGAGGGGTGACTATGGCTACACCTTC
>TRBV5-1|-|TRBJ2-5|TRBD2
CASSLGASGGPRETQYF
TGCGCCAGCAGCTTGGGGGCTAGCGGGGGGCCAAGGGAGACCCAGTACTTC
>TRBV5-6|-|TRBJ1-2|-
CASSLAGAGNYGYTF
TGTGCCAGCAGCTTGGCCGGGGCAGGAAACTATGGCTACACCTTC
>TRBV4-1|few|TRBJ1-2|-
CASSQGDGYGYTF
TGCGCCAGCAGCCAAGGGGATGGGTATGGCTACACCTTC
>TRBV14|-|TRBJ1-6|-
CASSQGFSPLHF
TGTGCCAGCAGCCAAGGGTTTTCACCCCTCCACTTT
>TRBV15|-|TRBJ2-5|TRBD2
CATSRLAGGIVKTQYF
TGTGCCACCAGCAGACTAGCGGGGGGGATAGTAAAGACCCAGTACTTC
>TRBV9|-|TRBJ2-1|-
CASSVQFNEQFF
TGTGCCAGCAGCGTTCAGTTTAATGAGCAGTTCTTC
>TRBV10-1|-|TRBJ1-5|-
CASSERSYSNQPQHF
TGCGCCAGCAGTGAGAGGAGTTATAGCAATCAGCCCCAGCATTTT
>TRBV7-3|-|TRBJ2-7|-
CASSTQDSPQYF
TGTGCCAGCAGCACTCAGGACAGCCCTCAGTACTTC
>TRBV11-3|-|TRBJ2-1|-
CASSLVSVGGEQFF
TGTGCCAGCAGCTTAGTTAGCGTGGGGGGTGAGCAGTTCTTC
>TRBV6-1|-|TRBJ2-3|TRBD2
CASSGPTSPNTQYF
TGTGCCAGCAGTGGGCCGACTAGCCCTAATACGCAGTATTTT